This T cell receptor (beta chain) derives from a study of blood T cell repertoires in COVID-19. Background on the study: Acute and convalescent COVID-19 samples came from the United States, Italy and Spain. PBMCs, B-cell-depleted T cells, or T cells were the source of the cDNA or gDNA that made up the material.

Some clones are missing from TCRdb's copy, which holds only in-frame ones; the method was immunoSEQ multiplex PCR. Of tens of thousands of clones listed, about four fifths are singletons. Looked up from germline, CDR1 is LNHDA and CDR2 is SQIVND (reference sequence). Trimming at V came to 9 bases and at J to 1 base, leaving 6 bases not matched to a gene. There are 14 residues in the CDR3. The chain joins TRBV19 to TRBJ2-1, with 7 bases matching TRBD2. The sequenced material came from peripheral blood. The TCR was taken from a man in his fifties or sixties with active or convalescent COVID-19. CDR3 coding DNA: TGTGCCAGCGCAGCGGGGATATCCTACAATGAGCAGTTCTTC. Protein product: CASAAGISYNEQFF.